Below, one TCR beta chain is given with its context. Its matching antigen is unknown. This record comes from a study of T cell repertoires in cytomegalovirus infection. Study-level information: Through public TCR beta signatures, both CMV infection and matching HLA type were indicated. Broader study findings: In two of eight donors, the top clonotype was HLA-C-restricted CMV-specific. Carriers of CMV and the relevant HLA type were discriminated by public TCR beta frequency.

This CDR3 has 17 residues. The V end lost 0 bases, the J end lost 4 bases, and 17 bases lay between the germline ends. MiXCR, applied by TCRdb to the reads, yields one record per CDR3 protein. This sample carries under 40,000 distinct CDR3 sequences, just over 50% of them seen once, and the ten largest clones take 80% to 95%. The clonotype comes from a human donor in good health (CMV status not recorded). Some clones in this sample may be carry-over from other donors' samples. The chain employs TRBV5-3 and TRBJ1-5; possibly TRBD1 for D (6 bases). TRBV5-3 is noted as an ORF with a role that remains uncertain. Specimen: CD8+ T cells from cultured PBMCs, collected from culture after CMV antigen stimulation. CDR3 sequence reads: CARSLGMGGITNQPQHF. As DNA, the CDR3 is TGTGCCAGAAGCTTGGGGATGGGGGGCATTACAAATCAGCCCCAGCATTTT.